Below are 32 T cell receptor beta chains sequenced from a single sample in a study of blood T cells in healthy people across ages. Combining a sample-barcoded 5' primer with a J-beta primer mix, a second PCR ran for about 6 to 12 cycles. TCRdb reprocessed the 5' RACE reads via MiXCR and lists one record per CDR3 protein. This sample carries more than 1,000,000 distinct CDR3 sequences, approximately 25% of them seen once, and the ten largest clones take approximately 0.75%. The same specimen was also included in a second study, on T cells of mothers and their children.

Sequenced material: blood. The source of these receptors is a girl aged 2 to 10 in good health.

This clonotype was detected a few times. The chain uses TRBV10-2 and TRBJ2-1; D is unresolved. Trimming stripped 3 bases from V and 0 bases from J, with 9 bases between. The V gene's germline CDR1 is WSHSY and CDR2 SAAADI. This CDR3 region has 15 residues. This chain's CDR3 is CASSDGLRSYNEQFF. For the CDR3, the DNA is TGCGCCAGCAGTGATGGCCTCCGCTCCTACAATGAGCAGTTCTTC.

A remark on this clonotype: This may be a read error, as it is one base from a much larger clone. In DNA form, the CDR3 reads TGTGCCAGCAGCTTAATAGCGGGGGCCAAAGAGACCCAGTACTTC. Translated: CASSLIAGAKETQYF. The rearrangement joins TRBV7-2 to TRBJ2-5; 9 bases fit TRBD2. This CDR3 is 15 amino acids long. The V gene's germline CDR1 is SGHTA and CDR2 FQGNSA. J was trimmed by 3 bases and V by 2 bases; bases with no gene match: 4. Using reference TRBV7-2 and TRBJ2-5 for the parts outside the CDR3, the full variable domain is GAGVSQSPSNKVTEKGKDVELRCDPISGHTALYWYRQSLGQGLEFLIYFQGNSAPDKSGLPSDRFSAERTGGSVSTLTIQRTQQEDSAVYLCASSLIAGAKETQYFGPGTRLLVL.

The chain carries TRBV29-1 and TRBJ2-7, with a tentative D call TRBD1 (5 bases). Trimming left V 4 bases short and J 4 bases short, with 20 bases between. Germline V gene lookup returns CDR1 SQVTM and CDR2 ANQGSEA. The CDR3 has 15 amino acids. The CDR3 is CSVAYRSLAGYEQYF. In nucleotides, the CDR3 is TGCAGCGTTGCATACCGCAGCCTTGCAGGGTACGAGCAGTACTTC.

V gene TRBV28 combines with J gene TRBJ2-7; TRBD2 matches at 12 bases. Germline V gene sequence: CDR1 MDHEN, CDR2 SYDVKM. J lost 3 bases, V lost 3 bases, and 6 bases had no gene match. The length of the CDR3 is 16 residues. CDR3: CASSFPKLAGGYEQYF. CDR3 nucleotides: TGTGCCAGCAGTTTTCCCAAACTAGCGGGAGGCTACGAGCAGTACTTC.

V is TRBV6-5 and J is TRBJ2-7; TRBD1 matches 9 bases. CDR3 length equals 15 residues. CDR1 MNHEY and CDR2 SVGAGI come from the germline V gene. The V gene end was trimmed by 6 bases and the J gene end by 3 bases; junction bases not matched to a gene: 9. CDR3 DNA: TGTGCCAGCAGGCCTACCGGGACAGGGTTCTACGAGCAGTACTTC. Protein sequence: CASRPTGTGFYEQYF.

This clonotype showed up just a few times. The chain has TRBV6-5 and TRBJ1-1; a weak D match, TRBD1 (5 bases). Germline CDR1 and CDR2: MNHEY and SVGAGI. V was shortened by 0 bases and J by 3 bases, with 8 bases between the two germline ends. CDR3 length: 14 amino acids. The CDR3 loop reads CASSYSSRDTEAFF. The CDR3 nucleotides are TGTGCCAGCAGTTACTCGTCCAGGGACACTGAAGCTTTCTTT.

This clonotype was observed a few times. The chain couples TRBV20-1 to TRBJ1-2; no definite D call. V was shortened by 6 bases and J by 6 bases, with 17 bases between the two germline ends. Germline CDR1 DFQATT, CDR2 SNEGSKA (reference sequence). The CDR3 spans 13 residues. DNA of the CDR3: TGCAGTGCCCCAAAACCCTCCGGGAATGGCTACACCTTC. This gives the protein CSAPKPSGNGYTF.

This clonotype turned up a few times. The chain combines TRBV29-1 with TRBJ2-3; D unclear. This CDR3 has 11 amino acids. Trimming stripped 4 bases from V and 3 bases from J, with 5 bases between. Germline CDR1 is SQVTM and CDR2 is ANQGSEA. The CDR3: CSVVGTDTQYF. CDR3 nucleotides: TGCAGCGTTGTAGGGACAGATACGCAGTATTTT.

J is TRBJ2-5 and V is TRBV6-5; 7 bases match TRBD1. The assigned J gene may be wrong: the sequence end matches TRBJ2-1 better. Germline V gene lookup returns CDR1 MNHEY and CDR2 SVGAGI. The CDR3 runs to 13 residues. The DNA of the CDR3 is TGTGCCAGCAGAGACAGGGTTGAGGATGAGCAGTTCTTC. Its translation: CASRDRVEDEQFF.

The V and J genes are TRBV12-3 or TRBV12-4 and TRBJ2-5; tentative D call: TRBD1 (6 bases). Trimming took 5 bases from V and 2 from J, leaving 15 bases between them. The CDR3 covers 15 residues. CDR3 loop: CASSPMTGSQETQYF. The CDR3 region has the DNA TGTGCCAGCAGTCCTATGACAGGTTCGCAAGAGACCCAGTACTTC.

Only a few counts were recorded for this clonotype. The V and J genes are TRBV10-3 and TRBJ1-2; D gene unclear. The CDR3 runs to 15 residues. The germline V gene has CDR1 ENHRY and CDR2 SYGVKD. The ends were cut back, 0 bases at V and 5 bases at J, with 13 bases in the middle. This chain's CDR3 is CAISESAAELYGYTF. CDR3 bases: TGTGCCATCAGTGAGTCGGCGGCCGAACTGTATGGCTACACCTTC.

The J gene is TRBJ2-3, the V gene TRBV7-3, with D perhaps matching TRBD2 (5 bases). Trimming shortened V by 1 base and J by 5 bases, and 16 bases separated the two germline ends. Germline loops: CDR1 SGHTA, CDR2 FQGTGA. This CDR3 has 16 amino acids. The CDR3 DNA reads as TGTGCCAGCAGCTTAATATCGGGGTTTAATAGAGATACGCAGTATTTT. Translated: CASSLISGFNRDTQYF. The full variable domain, its missing parts supplied by reference TRBV7-3 and TRBJ2-3, is GAGVSQTPSNKVTEKGKYVELRCDPISGHTALYWYRQSLGQGPEFLIYFQGTGAADDSGLPNDRFFAVRPEGSVSTLKIQRTERGDSAVYLCASSLISGFNRDTQYFGPGTRLTVL.

This clonotype was counted a few times. This chain connects TRBV4-2 to TRBJ1-4; weak D call: TRBD1 (5 bases). CDR1 is LGHNA and CDR2 is YNFKEQ in the germline V gene. V lost 4 bases and J lost 0, with 12 bases in between. CDR3 size: 16 residues. The CDR3 region has the DNA TGTGCCAGCAGCCCGGTCGGGACTGCAACTAATGAAAAACTGTTTTTT. Translation: CASSPVGTATNEKLFF.

This clonotype has only a few counts. CDR3 loop: CSAPPAGTTLGSYNEQFF. The CDR3, as DNA: TGCAGTGCTCCTCCCGCGGGGACCACCCTTGGGTCCTACAATGAGCAGTTCTTC. J is TRBJ2-1 and V is TRBV20-1; weak D call: TRBD2 (6 bases). CDR1 DFQATT and CDR2 SNEGSKA come from the germline V gene (reference sequence). There are 18 residues in the CDR3. Deletions cut 5 bases from V and 1 base from J, with 24 bases between.

This clonotype has ten or more counts. The CDR3 DNA sequence: TGCGCCAGCAGCCGGTCCGGGGAGACCCAGTACTTC. The encoded protein is CASSRSGETQYF. The rearrangement joins TRBV4-1 to TRBJ2-5; D is unresolved. The CDR3 covers 12 residues. Trimming removed 4 bases from V and 5 bases from J, with 8 bases in between. Germline assignment: CDR1 MGHRA and CDR2 YSYEKL.

This clonotype was recorded a few times. The chain couples TRBV6-1 to TRBJ2-5; 7 bases align to TRBD2. Looked up from germline, CDR1 is MNHNS and CDR2 is SASEGT. This CDR3 is 14 amino acids long. The V segment lost 4 bases and the J segment 5 bases; nucleotides outside the gene matches: 7. The CDR3 sequence: CASSAAGAGETQYF. The DNA of the CDR3 is TGTGCCAGCAGTGCTGCGGGAGCTGGGGAGACCCAGTACTTC.

This clonotype was seen more than once but under ten times. The rearrangement uses TRBV6-6 and TRBJ2-2; TRBD1 might be the D (8 bases). Germline V gene lookup returns CDR1 MNHNY and CDR2 SVGAGI (reference sequence). CDR3 length: 16 residues. V was cut by 5 bases and J by 5 bases, with 18 bases left in between. DNA for the CDR3: TGTGCCAGCAGTCCAGACGGACAGGGAGGGACCGGGGAGCTGTTTTTT. This encodes CASSPDGQGGTGELFF.

The J gene is TRBJ2-7, the V gene TRBV5-1; D remains unclear. This CDR3 spans 16 amino acids. V lost 0 bases and J 2 bases, leaving 15 bases between the germline ends. CDR1 is SGHRS, CDR2 YFSETQ, per germline. In nucleotides, the CDR3 is TGCGCCAGCAGCTTGGGTGGGCAGCCCTCCCCCTACGAGCAGTACTTC. It codes for CASSLGGQPSPYEQYF.

This clonotype was counted only a few times. This chain uses TRBV19 with TRBJ1-6; tentative D call: TRBD1 (5 bases). Germline loops: CDR1 LNHDA, CDR2 SQIVND (reference sequence). The V end was cut by 0 bases, the J end by 10 bases, with 22 bases between. The CDR3 contains 18 residues. The CDR3 loop reads CASSIDGGGARVESPLHF. DNA for the CDR3: TGTGCCAGTAGTATAGATGGCGGAGGGGCCCGCGTAGAGTCACCCCTCCACTTT.

This clonotype occurred a few times. The CDR3 DNA follows: TGTGCCAGCAGCTTAGAGGCCCCGGGGAAAGCTTTCTTT. Its protein product is CASSLEAPGKAFF. The J gene is TRBJ1-1, the V gene TRBV7-8, with D unresolved. Germline CDR1 SGHVS, CDR2 FQNEAQ. The CDR3 extends over 13 amino acids. The ends were cut back, 1 base at V and 9 bases at J, with 12 bases in the middle. Full variable domain (outside the CDR3, taken from reference TRBV7-8 and TRBJ1-1): GAGVSQSPRYKVAKRGQDVALRCDPISGHVSLFWYQQALGQGPEFLTYFQNEAQLDKSGLPSDRFFAERPEGSVSTLKIQRTQQEDSAVYLCASSLEAPGKAFFGQGTRLTVV.

V usage is TRBV12-3 or TRBV12-4 and J usage is TRBJ2-7; TRBD1 or TRBD2 may be the D gene (5 bases each). Trimming cost V 6 bases and J 6 bases, with 15 bases left between them. The CDR3 contains 13 residues. CDR3 protein: CASSRDRPPEQYF. The CDR3 DNA follows: TGTGCCAGCAGCCGGGACCGGCCCCCCGAGCAGTACTTC.

This clonotype was observed a few times. The chain has TRBV20-1 and TRBJ1-3; 7 bases are shared with TRBD1. Per germline, CDR1 DFQATT and CDR2 SNEGSKA (reference sequence). V was pared by 3 bases and J by 1 base, with 9 bases of the junction left unmatched. The CDR3 loop spans 16 amino acids. The CDR3 DNA reads TGCAGTGCTAGTCGCGGGGGGACAGCTTCTGGAAACACCATATATTTT. Translation gives CSASRGGTASGNTIYF.

This clonotype was detected a few times. This chain uses TRBV5-1 with TRBJ2-1, with a tentative D call TRBD2 (6 bases). Between the trimmed V and J ends, which lost 1 base and 3 bases, there was a span of 14 bases. Germline V gene data show CDR1 as SGHRS and CDR2 as YFSETQ. This CDR3 has 16 amino acids. CDR3 DNA: TGCGCCAGCAGCTTGAGGATTAGCGGACACTACAATGAGCAGTTCTTC. This gives the protein CASSLRISGHYNEQFF.

Regarding this clonotype: One junction end disagrees with the germline gene, perhaps due to a read error. The chain links TRBV5-1 to TRBJ2-5; 8 bases are shared with TRBD2. Germline loops: CDR1 SGHRS, CDR2 YFSETQ. There are 15 residues in the CDR3. DNA of the CDR3: TGCGCCAGTAGCTTAGGTCTAGCGGGTTGGGATGAGCAGTTCTTT. It specifies CASSLGLAGWDEQFF.

The chain has TRBV29-1 and TRBJ1-1, with a weak D call TRBD1 (5 bases). The V gene lost 8 bases and the J gene lost 4 bases, with 20 bases spanning the gap. Germline V gene lookup returns CDR1 SQVTM and CDR2 ANQGSEA. The CDR3 totals 14 residues. The CDR3 loop reads CSPSEGTLGTEAFF. CDR3 sequence (DNA): TGCAGCCCCTCTGAGGGGACCCTTGGCACTGAAGCTTTCTTT. Filled out from reference TRBV29-1 and TRBJ1-1, the complete variable domain reads SAVISQKPSRDICQRGTSLTIQCQVDSQVTMMFWYRQQPGQSLTLIATANQGSEATYESGFVIDKFPISRPNLTFSTLTVSNMSPEDSSIYLCSPSEGTLGTEAFFGQGTRLTVV.

This clonotype appeared a few times. This chain connects TRBV29-1 to TRBJ2-5; 10 nucleotides match TRBD2. The J call may be mistaken, given a closer DNA end match to TRBJ2-7. The CDR3 has 13 amino acids. CDR1 and CDR2 from the germline V gene are SQVTM and ANQGSEA. The CDR3: CSVSLAGVYEQYF. The CDR3 DNA sequence: TGCAGCGTGTCTCTAGCGGGGGTCTACGAGCAGTACTTC.

The V gene is TRBV6-6, the J gene TRBJ1-2; D unclear. Looked up from germline, CDR1 is MNHNY and CDR2 is SVGAGI (reference sequence). The CDR3 runs to 13 residues. Between the trimmed V and J ends, which lost 2 bases and 6 bases, there was a span of 10 bases. CDR3 DNA sequence: TGTGCCAGCAGTTACGGAAGCCCTAATGGCTACACCTTC. Protein: CASSYGSPNGYTF.

V and J are TRBV6-2 or TRBV6-3 and TRBJ2-3, with D tentatively TRBD1 or TRBD2 (5 bases each). V lost 5 bases, J lost 1 base, and 22 bases lay in between. This CDR3 has 18 residues. The germline CDR1 and CDR2 sequences are MNHEY and SVGEGT. The CDR3 nucleotides are TGTGCCAGCAGTAACCCGGGGACCGGATCCATACGCACAGATACGCAGTATTTT. Protein product: CASSNPGTGSIRTDTQYF.

This clonotype was recorded a few times. V and J are TRBV7-9 and TRBJ2-7; D might be TRBD1 (6 bases). V was cut by 3 bases and J by 2 bases, with 14 bases left in between. The germline V gene has CDR1 SEHNR and CDR2 FQNEAQ (reference sequence). CDR3 size: 15 residues. The CDR3 region has the DNA TGTGCCAGCAGCTTGGTCCGCAGGGACACCTACGAGCAGTACTTC. This sequence encodes CASSLVRRDTYEQYF. Supplemented by reference TRBV7-9 and TRBJ2-7, the full variable domain reads DTGVSQNPRHKITKRGQNVTFRCDPISEHNRLYWYRQTLGQGPEFLTYFQNEAQLEKSRLLSDRFSAERPKGSFSTLEIQRTEQGDSAMYLCASSLVRRDTYEQYFGPGTRLTVT.

This clonotype turned up a few times. J is TRBJ2-4 and V is TRBV27, with D hard to call. The CDR3 length is 14 residues. From germline, CDR1 is MNHEY and CDR2 SMNVEV (reference sequence). Between the trimmed V and J ends, which lost 5 bases and 0 bases, there was a span of 8 bases. CDR3 DNA: TGTGCCAGCAGTGACTTGGTAGCCAAAAACATTCAGTACTTC. Amino acids: CASSDLVAKNIQYF.

The chain combines TRBV29-1 with TRBJ2-5; D tentatively reads TRBD1 or TRBD2 (7 bases each). The CDR3 runs 11 residues. V lost 3 bases to trimming and J lost 9 bases, with 11 bases between them. The germline V gene encodes CDR1 SQVTM and CDR2 ANQGSEA. CDR3 nucleotides: TGCAGCGTTGAGACAGGGAGGGCCCAGTACTTC. This sequence encodes CSVETGRAQYF.

The chain combines TRBV5-6 with TRBJ1-2; 7 bases agree with TRBD1. Germline CDR1 reads SGHDT; CDR2 reads YYEEEE. This CDR3 region has 17 residues. J was trimmed by 0 bases and V by 5 bases; bases with no gene match: 13. The CDR3 coding sequence is TGTGCCAGCAGTTCGGAAGGGGGCTGGATCGCTAACTATGGCTACACCTTC. Its translation is CASSSEGGWIANYGYTF.